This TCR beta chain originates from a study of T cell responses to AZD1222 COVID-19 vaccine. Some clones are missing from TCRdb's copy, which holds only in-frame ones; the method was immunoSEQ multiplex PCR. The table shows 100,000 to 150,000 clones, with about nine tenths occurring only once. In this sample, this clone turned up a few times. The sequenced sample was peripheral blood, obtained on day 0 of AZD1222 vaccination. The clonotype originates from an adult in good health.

This chain's CDR3 is CASYQRGGSEQFF. The CDR3 DNA follows: TGTGCCAGCTACCAGCGGGGGGGCAGTGAGCAGTTCTTC. This rearrangement joins TRBV2 to TRBJ2-1; 10 bases align to TRBD2. This CDR3 has 13 amino acids. With V trimmed by 8 bases and J by 9 bases, 7 bases remained unmatched. Germline CDR1 is SNHLY and CDR2 is FYNNEI.